This T cell receptor (beta chain) was documented in a study of cytomegalovirus exposure and HLA in healthy donors. Study conclusions and caveats: With high specificity and sensitivity, the classifier reportedly diagnosed cytomegalovirus status. There were a few CMV-associated chains whose specificity for CMV antigens was confirmed in vitro. By HLA locus, TCR association rates varied in a later analysis, with DRB1 showing the most and HLA-C the fewest. Later findings reportedly placed an Asian-associated ancestry cluster below the roughly 660-donor mean for N-insertions.

PCR employed 60 Vbeta and 13 Jbeta primers. Only in-frame clones appear in the TCRdb table, and some are missing; sequencing was by immunoSEQ multiplex PCR. The repertoire includes approximately 190,000 clones, approximately 82% of them detected once, and 1.7% sits in the top ten. Regarding this clone: As yet, its antigen is unknown.

V was pared by 7 bases and J by 5 bases, with 8 bases of the junction left unmatched. Germline CDR1 reads LNHDA; CDR2 reads SQIVND (reference sequence). CDR3 length: 15 amino acids. V and J are TRBV19 and TRBJ1-5; 10 bases line up with TRBD1. The sequence came from a woman aged 18-30 years in good health and CMV-seronegative. Sequencing input: PBMCs. CDR3 region: CASTSTGGGHQPQHF. CDR3 bases: TGTGCCAGTACCTCGACAGGGGGCGGGCATCAGCCCCAGCATTTT.